This is a list of T cell receptor beta chains from one sample in a study of T cell repertoires and HLA-DP antigens. Assay: immunoSEQ multiplex PCR; the TCRdb copy retains only in-frame clones and omits some. The sample includes approximately 89,000 clones, about 89% seen only once; the top ten take 1.7%. The antigens for these receptors are not known. Sequencing was performed on CD4+ T cells from PBMCs. These receptors all stem from a middle-aged man in good health and CMV-seronegative. Each CDR3 is given with its conserved first and last residue. A D gene is named only where the DNA matches it firmly. Some rows have no size entry. The others give once, few or many, or a class for an expanded clone.

NA,TRBV6-1,NA,TRBJ1-1,CASSAEVLEAFF,TGTGCCAGCAGTGCGGAGGTCCTTGAAGCTTTCTTT
once,TRBV29-1,TRBD1,TRBJ1-2,CSVQDIRQGHYGYTF,TGCAGCGTTCAGGATATCCGACAGGGTCACTATGGCTACACCTTC
NA,TRBV6-1,NA,TRBJ2-7,CASTEDGYEQYF,TGTGCCAGCACTGAGGACGGGTACGAGCAGTACTTC
NA,TRBV11-2,NA,TRBJ1-3,CASSLDRGRVRTGNTIYF,TGTGCCAGCAGCTTAGATCGGGGACGAGTACGGACTGGAAACACCATATATTTT
NA,TRBV21-1,NA,TRBJ2-5,CASSKAGGGETQYF,TGTGCCAGCAGCAAAGCCGGGGGGGGCGAGACCCAGTACTTC
NA,TRBV7-6,TRBD2,TRBJ2-5,CASSKGTSYETQYF,TGTGCCAGCAGCAAGGGGACTAGTTACGAGACCCAGTACTTC
once,TRBV7-8,NA,TRBJ1-3,CASSFSDSSGNTIYF,TGTGCCAGCAGCTTTTCTGACAGCTCTGGAAACACCATATATTTT
few,TRBV9,TRBD2,TRBJ2-7,CASSRTGLGSYEQYF,TGTGCCAGCAGCCGAACGGGACTAGGTTCCTACGAGCAGTACTTC
NA,TRBV6-5,NA,TRBJ1-5,CASRQGGNQPQHF,TGTGCCAGCAGGCAAGGGGGCAATCAGCCCCAGCATTTT
few,TRBV18,TRBD2,TRBJ2-7,CASSGLAGRSSYEQYF,TGTGCCAGCTCAGGACTAGCGGGGCGAAGCTCCTACGAGCAGTACTTC
NA,TRBV28,NA,TRBJ2-7,CASTRAGWYEQYF,TGTGCCAGCACACGGGCAGGGTGGTACGAGCAGTACTTC
NA,TRBV6-5,NA,TRBJ2-1,CASTGSSAYNEQFF,TGTGCCAGCACTGGGTCTAGCGCGTACAATGAGCAGTTCTTC
NA,TRBV19,TRBD1,TRBJ2-2,CASSNGQAGGELFF,TGTGCCAGTAGTAACGGACAGGCGGGCGGGGAGCTGTTTTTT
once,TRBV7-2,TRBD1,TRBJ1-3,CASRSTGGHGNTIYF,TGTGCCAGCAGATCCACAGGGGGCCATGGAAACACCATATATTTT
NA,TRBV4-1,TRBD1,TRBJ2-2,CASSQDPRGPPPNTGELFF,TGCGCCAGCAGCCAAGACCCCAGGGGGCCACCCCCAAACACCGGGGAGCTGTTTTTT
few,TRBV20-1,NA,TRBJ1-1,CSHLRDPEAFF,TGCAGTCATCTCCGGGACCCAGAAGCTTTCTTT
NA,TRBV7-9,NA,TRBJ2-5,CASSGTGVGQETQYF,TGTGCCAGCAGCGGAACGGGGGTGGGGCAAGAGACCCAGTACTTC
NA,TRBV19,NA,TRBJ1-5,CASSIGGSTNQPQHF,TGTGCCAGTAGTATAGGAGGGTCCACTAATCAGCCCCAGCATTTT
NA,TRBV4-3,NA,TRBJ2-2,CASSQGYQGGDTGELFF,TGCGCCAGCAGCCAGGGGTACCAGGGGGGAGACACCGGGGAGCTGTTTTTT
NA,TRBV7-2,NA,TRBJ2-7,CASSLLAVTYEQYF,TGTGCCAGCAGCTTATTGGCGGTTACCTACGAGCAGTACTTC
NA,TRBV7-2,NA,TRBJ2-7,CASSLVSSYEQYF,TGTGCCAGCAGCTTAGTGTCCAGTTACGAGCAGTACTTC
NA,TRBV30,TRBD1,TRBJ1-5,CAWSQQGRGGNQPQHF,TGTGCCTGGAGTCAACAGGGGCGTGGAGGCAATCAGCCCCAGCATTTT
NA,TRBV4-3,NA,TRBJ2-1,CASALGVVNEQFF,TGCGCCAGCGCGTTGGGGGTAGTCAATGAGCAGTTCTTC
NA,TRBV5-1,NA,TRBJ2-1,CASSFGQTSYNEQFF,TGCGCCAGCAGCTTCGGACAGACGTCCTACAATGAGCAGTTCTTC
NA,TRBV20-1,NA,TRBJ1-5,CSASWDQPQHF,TGCAGTGCTAGTTGGGATCAGCCCCAGCATTTT
NA,TRBV14,NA,TRBJ1-1,CASSQDSNTNTEAFF,TGTGCCAGCAGCCAAGATAGTAATACGAACACTGAAGCTTTCTTT
NA,TRBV25-1,NA,TRBJ2-3,CASSGGRDWGADTQYF,TGTGCCAGCAGTGGTGGCCGAGACTGGGGGGCAGATACGCAGTATTTT
NA,TRBV5-6,NA,TRBJ2-2,CASSPLTATGELFF,TGTGCCAGCAGCCCCCTGACAGCGACCGGGGAGCTGTTTTTT
NA,TRBV18,NA,TRBJ1-3,CAGSPLPTGPGGNTIYF,TGTGCCGGCTCACCCCTGCCCACAGGGCCGGGTGGAAACACCATATATTTT
few,TRBV18,NA,TRBJ1-5,CASSRDAYQPQHF,TGTGCCAGCTCACGGGACGCTTATCAGCCCCAGCATTTT
NA,TRBV4-3,TRBD1,TRBJ1-2,CASSQAGGDYGYTF,TGCGCCAGCAGCCAAGCAGGGGGCGACTATGGCTACACCTTC
NA,TRBV7-2,TRBD2,TRBJ2-1,CASSLANILAGGYEQFF,TGTGCCAGCAGCTTAGCGAATATCCTAGCGGGAGGATATGAGCAGTTCTTC